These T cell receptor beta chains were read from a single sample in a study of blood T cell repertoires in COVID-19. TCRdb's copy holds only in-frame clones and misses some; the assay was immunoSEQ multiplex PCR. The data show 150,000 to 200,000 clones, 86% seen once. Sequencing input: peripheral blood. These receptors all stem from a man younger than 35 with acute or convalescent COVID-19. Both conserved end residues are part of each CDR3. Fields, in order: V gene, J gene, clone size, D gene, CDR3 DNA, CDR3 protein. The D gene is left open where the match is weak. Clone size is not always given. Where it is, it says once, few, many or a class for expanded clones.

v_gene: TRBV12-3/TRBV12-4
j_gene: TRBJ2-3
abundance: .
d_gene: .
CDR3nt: TGTGCCAGCAGTTTACCTATCACAGATACGCAGTATTTT
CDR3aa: CASSLPITDTQYF

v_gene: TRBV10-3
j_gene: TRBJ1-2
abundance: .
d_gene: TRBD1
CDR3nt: TGTGCCACCCAGGGACAGAACTATGGCTACACCTTC
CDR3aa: CATQGQNYGYTF

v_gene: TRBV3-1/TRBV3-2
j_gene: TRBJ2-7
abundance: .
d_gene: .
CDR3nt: TGTGCCAGCGGCTCTTCCTACGAGCAGTACTTC
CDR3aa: CASGSSYEQYF

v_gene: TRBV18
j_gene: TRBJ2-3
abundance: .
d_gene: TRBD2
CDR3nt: TGTGCCAGCTCACCCTCGGGACTAGCGGGGGGGAAATTCACAGATACGCAGTATTTT
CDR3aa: CASSPSGLAGGKFTDTQYF

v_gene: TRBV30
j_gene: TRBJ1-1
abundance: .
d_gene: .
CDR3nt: TGTGCCTGGAGCATCAGTACCACTGAAGCTTTCTTT
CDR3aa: CAWSISTTEAFF

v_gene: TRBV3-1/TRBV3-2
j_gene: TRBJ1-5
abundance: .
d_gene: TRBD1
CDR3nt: TGTGCCAGCAGCCATTCACAGGGGGGGGGACAGCCCCAGCATTTT
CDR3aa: CASSHSQGGGQPQHF

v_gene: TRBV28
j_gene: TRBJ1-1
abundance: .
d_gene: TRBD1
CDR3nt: TGTGCCAGCCCCCCGGGACAGGGTAGGATGAACACTGAAGCTTTCTTT
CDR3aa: CASPPGQGRMNTEAFF

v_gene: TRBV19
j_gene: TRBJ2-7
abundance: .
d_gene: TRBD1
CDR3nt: TGTGCCAGTAGTATTCTTCGACCGGGACAGCGACGGGCCTACGAGCAGTACTTC
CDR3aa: CASSILRPGQRRAYEQYF

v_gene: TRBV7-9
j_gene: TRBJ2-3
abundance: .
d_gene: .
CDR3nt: TGTGCCAGCAGCCCGACTGCGTCAGATACGCAGTATTTT
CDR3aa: CASSPTASDTQYF

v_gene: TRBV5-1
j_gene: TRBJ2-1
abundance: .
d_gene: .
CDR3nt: TGCGCCAGCAGCCCTACCTCGGTGGGCACCAGGCCCAATGAGCAGTTCTTC
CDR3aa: CASSPTSVGTRPNEQFF

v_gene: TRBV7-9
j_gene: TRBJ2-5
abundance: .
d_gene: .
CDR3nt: TGTGCCAGCAGTCGCGCACGGGAGACCCAGTACTTC
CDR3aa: CASSRARETQYF

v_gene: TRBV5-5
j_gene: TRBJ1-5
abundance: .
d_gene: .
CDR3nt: TGTGCCAGCAGCCCGGGGGGGAGGTGGGACAATCAGCCCCAGCATTTT
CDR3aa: CASSPGGRWDNQPQHF

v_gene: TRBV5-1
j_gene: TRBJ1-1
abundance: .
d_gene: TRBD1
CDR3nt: TGCGCCAGCAGCTTGGTTTCAGGGGGCGCCGGTGAAGCTTTCTTT
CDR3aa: CASSLVSGGAGEAFF

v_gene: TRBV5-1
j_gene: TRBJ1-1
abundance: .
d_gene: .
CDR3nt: TGCGCCAGCAGCTTGGAGGCGGGGGCCCCCAGGAACACTGAAGCTTTCTTT
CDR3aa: CASSLEAGAPRNTEAFF

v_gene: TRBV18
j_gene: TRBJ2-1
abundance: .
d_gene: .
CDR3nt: TGTGCCAGCTCACCACGGTCTCTAAAGCGCAATGAGCAGTTCTTC
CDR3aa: CASSPRSLKRNEQFF

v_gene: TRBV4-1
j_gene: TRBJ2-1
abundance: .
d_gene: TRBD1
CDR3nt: TGCGCCAGCAGCCAATCATTCCGGGACAGGGGTCCCAATGAGCAGTTCTTC
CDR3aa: CASSQSFRDRGPNEQFF

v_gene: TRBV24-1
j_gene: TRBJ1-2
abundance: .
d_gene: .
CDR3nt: TGTGCCACCAGTGACCCGACAGACTATGGCTACACCTTC
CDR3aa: CATSDPTDYGYTF

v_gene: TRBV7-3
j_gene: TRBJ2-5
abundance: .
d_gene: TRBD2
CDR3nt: TGTGCCAGCGCCTCCGACCGGGGAGGGACGGAGACCCAGTACTTC
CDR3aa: CASASDRGGTETQYF

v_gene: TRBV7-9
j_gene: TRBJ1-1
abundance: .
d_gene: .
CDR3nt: TGTGCCAGCAGCCCCCCGGGGGACACTGAAGCTTTCTTT
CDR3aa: CASSPPGDTEAFF

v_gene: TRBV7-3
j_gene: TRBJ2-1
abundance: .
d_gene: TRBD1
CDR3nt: TGTGCCAGCAGCCGCGGACAGGGCTCCTACAATGAGCAGTTCTTC
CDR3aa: CASSRGQGSYNEQFF

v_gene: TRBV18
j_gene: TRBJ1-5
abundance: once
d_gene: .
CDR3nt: TGTGCCAGCTCACCGAGCAGGGGAAATCAGCCCCAGCATTTT
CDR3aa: CASSPSRGNQPQHF

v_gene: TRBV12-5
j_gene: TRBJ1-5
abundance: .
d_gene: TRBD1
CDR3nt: TGTGCTAGTGGGCCGGGACAGGGAAACAATCAGCCCCAGCATTTT
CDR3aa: CASGPGQGNNQPQHF

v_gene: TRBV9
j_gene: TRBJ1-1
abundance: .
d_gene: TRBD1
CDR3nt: TGTGCCAGCAGAGGACAGGGGGCTGAAGCTTTCTTT
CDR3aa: CASRGQGAEAFF

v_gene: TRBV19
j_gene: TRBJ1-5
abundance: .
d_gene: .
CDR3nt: TGTGCCAGTAGTATACCCCCGGGACAAAGCAATCAGCCCCAGCATTTT
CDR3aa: CASSIPPGQSNQPQHF

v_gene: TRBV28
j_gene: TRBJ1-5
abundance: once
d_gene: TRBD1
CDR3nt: TGTGCCAGCAGTTTTCCAGGTCCCAGGACAGGGACCAATCAGCCCCAGCATTTT
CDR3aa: CASSFPGPRTGTNQPQHF

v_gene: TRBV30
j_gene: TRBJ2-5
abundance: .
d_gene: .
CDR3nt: TGTGCCTGGAGTCCCCTTCTCGGGACCCAGTACTTC
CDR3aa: CAWSPLLGTQYF

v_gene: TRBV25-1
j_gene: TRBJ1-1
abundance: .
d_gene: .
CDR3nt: TGTGCCAGCAGTGAATTGGTAGGCCAGTCCGGAGGGACTGAAGCTTTCTTT
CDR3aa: CASSELVGQSGGTEAFF

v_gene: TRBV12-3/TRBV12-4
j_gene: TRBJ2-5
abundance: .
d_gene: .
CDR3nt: TGTGCCAGCGGGACTGCCCCGGAGACCCAGTACTTC
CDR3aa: CASGTAPETQYF

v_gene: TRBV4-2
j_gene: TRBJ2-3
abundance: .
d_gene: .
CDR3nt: TGTGCCAGCAGCCGCACTGACAACCCGGATACGCAGTATTTT
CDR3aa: CASSRTDNPDTQYF

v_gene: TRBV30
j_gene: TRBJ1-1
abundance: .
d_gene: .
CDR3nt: TGTGCCTGGAGTACCCGGACAGTAATGAACACTGAAGCTTTCTTT
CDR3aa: CAWSTRTVMNTEAFF

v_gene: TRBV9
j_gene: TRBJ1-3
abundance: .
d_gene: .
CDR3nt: TGTGCCAGCAGCCTTTCCCCCGGGGGGGTTTCTGGAAACACCATATATTTT
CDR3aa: CASSLSPGGVSGNTIYF

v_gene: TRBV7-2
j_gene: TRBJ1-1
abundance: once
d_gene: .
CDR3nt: TGTGCCAGCAGCTTAGCCCGGAACACTGAAGCTTTCTTT
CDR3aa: CASSLARNTEAFF

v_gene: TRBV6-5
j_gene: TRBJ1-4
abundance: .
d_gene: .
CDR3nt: TGTGCCAGCAGTTACCGTGGGGCGACTAATGAAAAACTGTTTTTT
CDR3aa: CASSYRGATNEKLFF

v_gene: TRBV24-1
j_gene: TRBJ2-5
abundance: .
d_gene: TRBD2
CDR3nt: TGTGCCACCAGTGATTTGCCCGGGACTAGCGGGGGGGAGACCCAGTACTTC
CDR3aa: CATSDLPGTSGGETQYF

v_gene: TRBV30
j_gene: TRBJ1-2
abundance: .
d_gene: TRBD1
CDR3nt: TGTGCCTGCAGGGGGCTGCGCTATGGCTACACCTTC
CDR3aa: CACRGLRYGYTF

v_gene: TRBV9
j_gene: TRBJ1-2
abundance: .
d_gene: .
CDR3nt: TGTGCCAGCAGCGTTGGGAGATATGGCTACACCTTC
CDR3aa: CASSVGRYGYTF

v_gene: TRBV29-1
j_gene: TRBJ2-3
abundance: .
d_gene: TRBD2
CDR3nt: TGCAGTGGTGCGGGGGAGATCACAGATACGCAGTATTTT
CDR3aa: CSGAGEITDTQYF

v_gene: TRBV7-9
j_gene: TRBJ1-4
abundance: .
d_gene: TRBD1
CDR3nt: TGTGCCAGCAGCGGCCCGCCAGGGGGTATTGAAAAACTGTTTTTT
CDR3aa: CASSGPPGGIEKLFF

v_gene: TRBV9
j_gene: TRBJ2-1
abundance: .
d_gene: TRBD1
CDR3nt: TGTGCCAGCAGCGGGACAGGGACTGGGAATGAGCAGTTCTTC
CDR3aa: CASSGTGTGNEQFF

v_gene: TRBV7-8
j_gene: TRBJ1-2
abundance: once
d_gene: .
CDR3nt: TGTGCCAGCAGCCCTAGAGACTCCTCCTATGGCTACACCTTC
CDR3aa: CASSPRDSSYGYTF

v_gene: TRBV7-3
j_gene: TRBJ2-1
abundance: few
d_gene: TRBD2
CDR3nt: TGTGCCAGCAGCTTACAGCGGGGGGGCCATGAGCAGTTCTTC
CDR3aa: CASSLQRGGHEQFF

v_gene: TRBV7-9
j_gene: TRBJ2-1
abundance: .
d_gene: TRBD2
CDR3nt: TGTGCCAGCAGCTTGACTAGCGGGGCCCACAATGAGCAGTTCTTC
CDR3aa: CASSLTSGAHNEQFF

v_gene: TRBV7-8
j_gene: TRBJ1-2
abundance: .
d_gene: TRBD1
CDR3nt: TGTGCCAGCAGCTTATTGAGGGGGGGACAGGGACGATCTAACTATGGCTACACCTTC
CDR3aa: CASSLLRGGQGRSNYGYTF

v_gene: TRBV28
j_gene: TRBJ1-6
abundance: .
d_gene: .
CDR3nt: TGTGCCAGCAGTTTACCTAGCCAGGGGACTTCACCCCTCCACTTT
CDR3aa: CASSLPSQGTSPLHF

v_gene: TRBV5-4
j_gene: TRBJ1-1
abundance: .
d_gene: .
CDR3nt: TGTGCCAGCAGCTTGGTCACGGACATGAACACTGAAGCTTTCTTT
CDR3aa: CASSLVTDMNTEAFF

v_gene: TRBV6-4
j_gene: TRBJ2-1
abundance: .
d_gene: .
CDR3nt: TGTGCCAGCAGTGACCAGGAAATTACGTACTCCTACAATGAGCAGTTCTTC
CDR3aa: CASSDQEITYSYNEQFF

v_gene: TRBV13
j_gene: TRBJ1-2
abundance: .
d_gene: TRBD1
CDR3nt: TGTGCCAGCAGCTTAAACAGGGGGCTCGGTGGCTACACCTTC
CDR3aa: CASSLNRGLGGYTF

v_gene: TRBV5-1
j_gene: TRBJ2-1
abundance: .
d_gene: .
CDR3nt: TGCGCCAGCAGCTTCCAAGGGGTGGATGAGCAGTTCTTC
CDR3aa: CASSFQGVDEQFF

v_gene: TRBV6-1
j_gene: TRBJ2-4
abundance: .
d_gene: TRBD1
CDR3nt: TGTGCCAGCAGTGCGGGACAGAAGCTAGCCAAAAACATTCAGTACTTC
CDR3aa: CASSAGQKLAKNIQYF

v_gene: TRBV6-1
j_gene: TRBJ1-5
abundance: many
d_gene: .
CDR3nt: TGTGCCAGCAGTGAATCGGGTCGTCAGGGTCAGCCCCAGCATTTT
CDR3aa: CASSESGRQGQPQHF

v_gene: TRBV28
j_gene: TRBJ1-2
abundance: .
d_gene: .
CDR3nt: TGTGCCAGCATCCCTCCGGGACAATACTATGGCTACACCTTC
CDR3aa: CASIPPGQYYGYTF